This T cell receptor (beta chain) was recovered during a study of follicular helper T cells after annual influenza vaccination. Overall study context: After each seasonal flu vaccination, blood came on days 0, 7 and 28.

Regarding the study as a whole: ICOS-CD38- cTfh most often held earlier Day 7 ICOS+CD38+ clones.

As regards this clone: Antigen specificity is unknown.

Noted time point: 2014-2015 season, pre-vaccination. Donors were community-dwelling with no influenza vaccine in the prior 6 months. With 7 bases clipped from V and 5 bases from J, the junction kept 12 bases outside the gene matches. The CDR3 sequence is 15 residues long. The germline V gene has CDR1 MDHEN and CDR2 SYDVKM. TCRdb keeps only in-frame clones here, not all; method: immunoSEQ multiplex PCR. The table includes about 27,000 clones, around 80% detected once. The origin of this receptor is an adult who received the influenza vaccine. The material sequenced was CXCR5+ CD38- circulating T follicular helper cells from blood, taken on the day of influenza vaccination. Subset indicated: circulating Tfh, non-naive CD4+CXCR5+PD-1+ (ICOS+CD38+ or ICOS-CD38-). The chain carries TRBV28 and TRBJ2-3; 7 bases are shared with TRBD1. CDR3 amino acids: CASTLGDRAKDTQYF. The CDR3 DNA reads as TGTGCCAGCACCCTCGGAGACAGGGCTAAAGATACGCAGTATTTT.